What follows are 20 T cell receptor beta chains derived from one specimen sequenced in a study of OX40 agonist ivuxolimab in advanced cancers. The table came from immunoSEQ multiplex PCR; TCRdb's copy has only in-frame clones and leaves some out. The sample consists of around 100,000 clones, around 87% of them appearing once. The sequencing used CD4+ or CD8+ T cells sorted from blood, collected in a trial of the OX40 agonist ivuxolimab. These receptors all come from an adult with an advanced solid tumor such as melanoma, head and neck, liver or kidney cancer.

The CDR3 spells CASRTSPNTGELFF. Written as DNA, the CDR3 is TGCGCCAGCCGGACTAGCCCTAACACCGGGGAGCTGTTTTTT. The J gene is TRBJ2-2, the V gene TRBV10-1, with 8 positions matching TRBD2. From germline, CDR1 is WNHNN and CDR2 SYGVQD (reference sequence). CDR3 length: 14 residues. J lost 2 bases, V lost 8 bases, and 4 bases had no gene match.

The DNA for the CDR3 is TGCGCCAGCAGCTTGGCCCGGGGACTTCGCAGCGGGGAGCTGTTTTTT. It is translated as CASSLARGLRSGELFF. The rearrangement joins TRBV5-1 to TRBJ2-2; D might be TRBD2 (6 bases). Germline CDR1 SGHRS, CDR2 YFSETQ. V lost 0 bases to trimming and J lost 7 bases, with 16 bases between them. The CDR3 runs 16 residues.

The chain employs TRBV5-1 and TRBJ1-2; 8 nucleotides line up with TRBD1. Germline V gene lookup returns CDR1 SGHRS and CDR2 YFSETQ. This CDR3 is 14 amino acids long. V was pared by 4 bases and J by 4 bases, with 6 bases of the junction left unmatched. DNA for the CDR3: TGCGCCAGCAGCGGGTGGGACAGGCCCTATGGCTACACCTTC. It specifies CASSGWDRPYGYTF.

The gene calls are TRBV19 and TRBJ1-2; a possible D gene is TRBD1 (5 bases). V was clipped by 6 bases and J by 1 base, with 12 bases between them. This CDR3 region has 14 residues. From germline, CDR1 is LNHDA and CDR2 SQIVND (reference sequence). The CDR3 region is CASRGREGNYGYTF. For the CDR3, the DNA is TGTGCCAGTAGGGGACGGGAGGGTAACTATGGCTACACCTTC.

V gene TRBV12-5 combines with J gene TRBJ2-3; D is possibly TRBD1 or TRBD2 (5 bases each). V dropped 2 bases and J dropped 3 bases, with 15 bases sitting between them. The germline gives CDR1 LGHNT, CDR2 FRNRAP. CDR3 length: 16 amino acids. The DNA for the CDR3 is TGTGCTAGTGGTTTGACCCTGGGGACCACAACAGATACGCAGTATTTT. Its translation is CASGLTLGTTTDTQYF.

This sequence joins TRBV9 and TRBJ2-3, with D tentatively TRBD1 or TRBD2 (5 bases each). The CDR3 contains 15 residues. The V gene's germline CDR1 is SGDLS and CDR2 YYNGEE. V lost 4 bases and J 2 bases, leaving 14 bases between the germline ends. CDR3 loop: CASSLGPLFTDTQYF. CDR3 DNA sequence: TGTGCCAGCAGCTTGGGACCGCTCTTCACAGATACGCAGTATTTT.

The chain links TRBV5-1 to TRBJ2-5; TRBD1 matches at 10 bases. The CDR3 consists of 14 residues. J was trimmed by 4 bases and V by 4 bases; bases with no gene match: 4. Per germline, CDR1 SGHRS and CDR2 YFSETQ. The CDR3 DNA sequence: TGCGCCAGCAGCCAGGGACAGGGGATAGAGACCCAGTACTTC. Protein product: CASSQGQGIETQYF.

This clone was recorded only once. V usage is TRBV6-6 and J usage is TRBJ2-7; TRBD2 aligns across 8 bases. Per germline, CDR1 MNHNY and CDR2 SVGAGI (reference sequence). The CDR3 has 16 amino acids. The V segment lost 5 bases and the J segment 2 bases; nucleotides outside the gene matches: 11. The DNA for the CDR3 is TGTGCCAGCAGTACCTTTAGCGGGATTATACCCTACGAGCAGTACTTC. Protein sequence: CASSTFSGIIPYEQYF.

The rearrangement uses TRBV27 and TRBJ2-7, with a tentative D call TRBD2 (6 bases). Per germline, CDR1 MNHEY and CDR2 SMNVEV (reference sequence). This CDR3 has 16 amino acids. The ends were cut back, 7 bases at V and 2 bases at J, with 21 bases in the middle. The CDR3 is CASTPRPDGGPYEQYF. The DNA for the CDR3 is TGTGCCAGCACCCCCCGCCCCGACGGGGGTCCCTACGAGCAGTACTTC.

The CDR3 coding sequence is TGTGCCAGCAGCTCCGGGACCACAGCCTACGAGCAGTACTTC. This gives the protein CASSSGTTAYEQYF. The chain is built from TRBV7-9 and TRBJ2-7; D may be TRBD1 or TRBD2 (5 bases each). Germline assignment: CDR1 SEHNR and CDR2 FQNEAQ (reference sequence). V dropped 4 bases and J dropped 2 bases, with 12 bases sitting between them. The CDR3 has 14 amino acids.

This chain connects TRBV30 to TRBJ1-4; D may be TRBD1 (5 bases). Trimming pared 4 bases from V and 4 bases from J, leaving 13 bases between. Germline loops: CDR1 GTSNPN, CDR2 SVGIG (reference sequence). The CDR3 extends over 14 amino acids. CDR3 sequence (DNA): TGTGCCTGGACCCATATGGGACGTAATGAAAAACTGTTTTTT. Translating it yields CAWTHMGRNEKLFF.

The chain recombines TRBV19 with TRBJ2-3; D uncertain. CDR1 LNHDA and CDR2 SQIVND come from the germline V gene (reference sequence). V was trimmed by 7 bases and J by 4 bases, leaving 9 bases between them. The CDR3 has 12 residues. The CDR3 sequence is CASTKGADTQYF. In DNA, the CDR3 is TGTGCCAGTACTAAGGGCGCAGATACGCAGTATTTT.

Details on this clone: The junction does not match germline at one end; this may be a read error. Here the CDR3 reads CASSPHENRAEEVF. CDR3 coding DNA: TGTGCCAGCAGTCCTCACGAAAACAGGGCTGAGGAGGTTTTT. This chain links TRBV28 with TRBJ1-5; weak D call: TRBD1 (6 bases). This CDR3 is built from 14 residues. Germline V gene lookup returns CDR1 MDHEN and CDR2 SYDVKM.

The chain is built from TRBV5-1 and TRBJ2-1; D perhaps matches TRBD1 (6 bases). This CDR3 is built from 15 residues. Per germline, CDR1 SGHRS and CDR2 YFSETQ. V was cut by 4 bases and J by 1 base, with 12 bases left in between. The CDR3 sequence is CASSTSGTSYNEQFF. CDR3 in DNA: TGCGCCAGCAGCACCTCCGGGACATCCTACAATGAGCAGTTCTTC.

The chain carries TRBV4-1 and TRBJ2-2, with unresolved D. CDR3 size: 16 residues. Germline assignment: CDR1 MGHRA and CDR2 YSYEKL. Trimming took off 5 bases at V and 6 bases at J, with 19 bases between the two ends. CDR3 loop: CASSARASWDAGELFF. Here the CDR3 DNA reads TGCGCCAGCAGCGCGCGAGCAAGTTGGGATGCCGGGGAGCTGTTTTTT.

This clone was seen a few times. The chain uses TRBV10-1 and TRBJ2-7; D is undetermined. The CDR3 runs to 13 residues. Trimming took off 2 bases at V and 1 base at J, with 6 bases between the two ends. Germline values: CDR1 WNHNN, CDR2 SYGVQD (reference sequence). DNA of the CDR3: TGCGCCAGCAGTGAGGGGTGGTCCTACGAGCAGTACTTC. It codes for CASSEGWSYEQYF.

The chain recombines TRBV29-1 with TRBJ1-1; TRBD1 matches at 9 bases. Germline V gene data show CDR1 as SQVTM and CDR2 as ANQGSEA. V trimming: 5 bases; J trimming: 5 bases; junction bases outside the gene matches: 6. This CDR3 is built from 13 residues. CDR3 DNA: TGCAGCGTTAACAGGGGGCAGGGGACTGAAGCTTTCTTT. Translated, it gives CSVNRGQGTEAFF.

The rearrangement links TRBV9 to TRBJ2-2; 9 positions match TRBD2. The length of the CDR3 is 19 residues. In germline, CDR1 is SGDLS, CDR2 YYNGEE. The V and J ends lost 0 bases and 1 base, in that order; junction bases with no gene match: 10. Here the CDR3 reads CASSVAFSGGLQNTGELFF. The DNA for the CDR3 is TGTGCCAGCAGCGTAGCTTTCAGCGGGGGGCTCCAGAACACCGGGGAGCTGTTTTTT.

The V and J genes are TRBV2 and TRBJ1-2; no reliable D call. The CDR3 consists of 11 residues. CDR1 is SNHLY, CDR2 FYNNEI, per germline. Between the trimmed V and J ends, which lost 3 bases and 3 bases, there was a span of 2 bases. The CDR3 here is CASSEDYGYTF. CDR3 sequence (DNA): TGTGCCAGCAGTGAGGACTATGGCTACACCTTC.

DNA for the CDR3: TGCGCCAGCAGCCAATTGGATACAGGGTTTGGGACTGAAGCTTTCTTT. Translating it yields CASSQLDTGFGTEAFF. The V gene is TRBV4-1, the J gene TRBJ1-1; D may be TRBD1 (6 bases). CDR3 size: 16 residues. V was shortened by 2 bases and J by 5 bases, with 18 bases between the two germline ends. The germline gives CDR1 MGHRA, CDR2 YSYEKL.